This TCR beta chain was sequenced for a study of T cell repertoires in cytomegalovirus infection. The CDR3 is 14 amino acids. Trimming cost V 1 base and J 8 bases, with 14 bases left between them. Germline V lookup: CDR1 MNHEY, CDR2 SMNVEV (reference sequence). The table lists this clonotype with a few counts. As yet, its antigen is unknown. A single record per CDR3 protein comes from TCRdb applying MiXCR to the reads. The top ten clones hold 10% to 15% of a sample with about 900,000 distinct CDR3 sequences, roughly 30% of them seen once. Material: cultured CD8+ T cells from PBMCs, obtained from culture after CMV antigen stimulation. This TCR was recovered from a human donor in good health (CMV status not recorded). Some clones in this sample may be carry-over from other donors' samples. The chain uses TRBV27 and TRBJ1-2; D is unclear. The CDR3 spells CASSLYGPDFGYTF. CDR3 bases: TGTGCCAGCAGTTTATATGGCCCGGACTTCGGCTACACCTTC.